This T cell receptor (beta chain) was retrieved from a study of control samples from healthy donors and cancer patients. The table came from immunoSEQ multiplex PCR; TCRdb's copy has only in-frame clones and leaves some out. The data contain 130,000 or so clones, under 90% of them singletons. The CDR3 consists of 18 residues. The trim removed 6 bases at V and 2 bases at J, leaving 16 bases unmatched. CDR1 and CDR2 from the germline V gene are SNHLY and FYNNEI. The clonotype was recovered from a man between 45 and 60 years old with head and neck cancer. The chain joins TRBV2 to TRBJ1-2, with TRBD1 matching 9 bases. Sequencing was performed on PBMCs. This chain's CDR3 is CASRRAGTGTLINYGYTF. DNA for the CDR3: TGTGCCAGCAGGAGAGCCGGGACAGGGACCCTCATCAACTATGGCTACACCTTC.